These 21 T cell receptor beta chains share one sample of origin, sequenced in a study of blood T cell repertoires in COVID-19. The repertoire was sequenced with immunoSEQ multiplex PCR; TCRdb's copy has only in-frame clones and lacks some. The table includes 350,000 to 450,000 clones, roughly 91% detected once. Input material: PBMCs or T cells enriched from blood (not recorded which). The receptor set was obtained from a woman under 40 who had recovered from COVID-19.

This clone has more than one count but fewer than ten. The chain combines TRBV9 with TRBJ1-4; 7 bases align to TRBD1. V was clipped by 6 bases and J by 4 bases; unmatched bases: 12. The length of the CDR3 is 16 residues. CDR1 is SGDLS and CDR2 is YYNGEE in the germline V gene. The CDR3 coding sequence is TGTGCCAGCAACCAAGACCCAAACAGGGGTAATGAAAAACTGTTTTTT. Amino acids: CASNQDPNRGNEKLFF.

The chain is built from TRBV6-5 and TRBJ1-4; TRBD1 matches 8 bases. CDR3 length: 14 amino acids. The germline gives CDR1 MNHEY, CDR2 SVGAGI. Germline trimming cut 8 bases from V and 8 bases from J; bases unmatched to any gene: 10. The CDR3 is CASGSSGGREKLFF. The CDR3 DNA sequence: TGTGCCAGCGGCTCCTCAGGGGGCCGGGAAAAACTGTTTTTT.

The chain couples TRBV5-1 to TRBJ1-3; D gene ambiguous. The germline V gene encodes CDR1 SGHRS and CDR2 YFSETQ. V shed 5 bases and J shed 0 bases, with 9 bases lying between them. The CDR3 sequence is 14 residues long. CDR3 DNA: TGCGCCAGCAGTATAAGCGACTCTGGAAACACCATATATTTT. Translated: CASSISDSGNTIYF.

Points on this clone: Germline is not matched at one junction end, which may reflect a read error. V usage is TRBV5-4 and J usage is TRBJ1-1; D is uncertain. Germline V gives CDR1 SGHNT, CDR2 YYREEE (reference sequence). This CDR3 has 14 residues. CDR3 DNA: TGTGCCAGCAGCTTCGAGACACCTCTCGACCAAGCTATCTTT. The encoded protein is CASSFETPLDQAIF.

The chain has TRBV30 and TRBJ1-4; D is unclear. The germline V and J ends were trimmed by 3 bases and 13 bases, with 12 bases remaining between them. CDR1 and CDR2 (germline): GTSNPN, SVGIG (reference sequence). This CDR3 region has 11 residues. DNA of the CDR3: TGTGCCTGGAGCCGAGCCTACGGACTGTTTTTT. Protein product: CAWSRAYGLFF.

This clone was detected once. CDR3 residues: CASRPPGQGGGYTF. The CDR3 DNA sequence: TGTGCCAGTAGACCCCCGGGGCAGGGAGGTGGCTACACCTTC. The V call is TRBV19, the J call TRBJ1-2; weak D call: TRBD1 (5 bases). The CDR3 covers 14 residues. The V end lost 6 bases, the J end lost 7 bases, and 18 bases lay between the germline ends. The V gene's germline CDR1 is LNHDA and CDR2 SQIVND (reference sequence).

This clone came up once. CDR3 residues: CAAWGRDTEAFF. In DNA form, the CDR3 reads TGTGCCGCATGGGGGCGCGACACTGAAGCTTTCTTT. The rearrangement joins TRBV10-3 to TRBJ1-1, with a possible D match to TRBD1 (6 bases). Germline V gives CDR1 ENHRY, CDR2 SYGVKD. CDR3 length: 12 residues. Trimming took 11 bases from V and 3 from J, leaving 13 bases between them.

This clone was detected once. The chain recombines TRBV6-5 with TRBJ2-7, with 10 bases lining up with TRBD1. V was pared by 7 bases and J by 5 bases, with 11 bases of the junction left unmatched. CDR3 length: 15 amino acids. Germline V gene data show CDR1 as MNHEY and CDR2 as SVGAGI. The CDR3 is CASKADRGITHEQYF. The CDR3 DNA reads TGTGCCAGCAAAGCGGACAGGGGGATTACCCACGAGCAGTACTTC.

The gene calls are TRBV6-5 and TRBJ1-2; 7 nucleotides align to TRBD1. The length of the CDR3 is 14 residues. Trimming took 5 bases from V and 8 from J; bases not matched to a gene: 11. CDR1 MNHEY and CDR2 SVGAGI come from the germline V gene. The CDR3 coding sequence is TGTGCCAGCAGTCGCTACAGGGGATCTTGGGGCTACACCTTC. It is translated as CASSRYRGSWGYTF.

This chain connects TRBV29-1 to TRBJ2-7, with 11 bases identical to TRBD1. The CDR3 spans 13 residues. The J segment lost 5 bases and the V segment lost 4 bases, leaving 4 bases of the junction unmatched. Germline CDR1 reads SQVTM; CDR2 reads ANQGSEA. Here the CDR3 reads CSVGTGGVHEQYF. As DNA, the CDR3 is TGCAGCGTTGGGACAGGGGGCGTGCACGAGCAGTACTTC.

The chain carries TRBV6-6 and TRBJ2-3; 7 bases are a match to TRBD2. The germline V gene has CDR1 MNHNY and CDR2 SVGAGI (reference sequence). The V segment lost 6 bases and the J segment 2 bases; nucleotides outside the gene matches: 11. There are 16 residues in the CDR3. The CDR3 is CASSLRSGAYTDTQYF. DNA for the CDR3: TGTGCCAGCAGCCTCAGGAGCGGGGCCTACACAGATACGCAGTATTTT.

The genes are TRBV3-1 (or the pseudogene TRBV3-2) and TRBJ2-7; 11 nucleotides match TRBD1. CDR1 and CDR2 from the germline V gene are LGHDT and YNNKEL (reference sequence). The CDR3 contains 16 residues. V lost 2 bases to trimming and J lost 0 bases; unmatched junction nucleotides: 3. In DNA, the CDR3 is TGTGCCAGCAGCCAACGGGGGACAGGGGGCTCCTACGAGCAGTACTTC. This translates into CASSQRGTGGSYEQYF.

CDR3 DNA: TGTGCCAGTAGCCCGCTAGCGGGAGGTTGGGGTGAGCAGTTCTTC. Translation: CASSPLAGGWGEQFF. V usage is TRBV19 and J usage is TRBJ2-1, with 11 bases lining up with TRBD2. From germline, CDR1 is LNHDA and CDR2 SQIVND (reference sequence). V dropped 6 bases and J dropped 9; count of bases not matched to a gene: 10. The CDR3 sequence is 15 residues long. Looking up the rest from reference TRBV19 and TRBJ2-1 gives the full variable domain: DGGITQSPKYLFRKEGQNVTLSCEQNLNHDAMYWYRQDPGQGLRLIYYSQIVNDFQKGDIAEGYSVSREKKESFPLTVTSAQKNPTAFYLCASSPLAGGWGEQFFGPGTRLTVL.

V gene TRBV7-3 combines with J gene TRBJ2-5; a possible D gene is TRBD2 (6 bases). Trimming cost V 5 bases and J 8 bases, with 21 bases left between them. CDR1 and CDR2 (germline): SGHTA, FQGTGA. The CDR3 consists of 15 residues. The chain's CDR3 is CASSPGWGERDTQYF. The CDR3, as DNA: TGTGCCAGCAGCCCCGGTTGGGGGGAGCGCGACACCCAGTACTTC.

This clone has only one observation. The V call is TRBV30, the J call TRBJ2-6; a weak D match, TRBD1 (6 bases). This CDR3 is 14 amino acids long. Trimming removed 2 bases at V and 4 bases at J, with 9 bases between. Germline CDR1 GTSNPN, CDR2 SVGIG (reference sequence). As DNA, the CDR3 is TGTGCCTGGAGTCAGGGGTTCGGGGCCAACGTCCTGACTTTC. It is translated as CAWSQGFGANVLTF.

The chain has TRBV2 and TRBJ1-1; 10 nucleotides match TRBD1. Germline CDR1 SNHLY, CDR2 FYNNEI. CDR3 size: 15 residues. V gave up 6 bases and J gave up 0 bases; unmatched junction bases: 4. The chain's CDR3 is CASRGDRGLNTEAFF. CDR3 DNA: TGTGCCAGCAGAGGGGACAGGGGTCTGAACACTGAAGCTTTCTTT.

CDR3: CASSAFSLAGDYNEQFF. The CDR3 DNA reads TGTGCCAGCAGCGCATTCTCGCTAGCGGGAGACTACAATGAGCAGTTCTTC. The chain has TRBV11-2 and TRBJ2-1; 10 nucleotides line up with TRBD2. CDR3 length: 17 amino acids. With V trimmed by 5 bases and J by 3 bases, 10 bases remained unmatched. Per the germline V gene, CDR1 is SGHAT and CDR2 is FQNNGV.

In this sample, this clone turned up many times. The chain uses TRBV4-2 and TRBJ2-1; TRBD2 matches 10 bases. Trimming removed 0 bases from V and 3 bases from J; junction bases left unmatched: 2. Germline CDR1 and CDR2: LGHNA and YNFKEQ. This CDR3 comprises 16 residues. The CDR3 DNA reads TGTGCCAGCAGCCAAGATGCTAGCGGGAGCTACAATGAGCAGTTCTTC. It is translated as CASSQDASGSYNEQFF.

This chain links TRBV2 with TRBJ2-6; D not resolved. The CDR3 has 16 residues. V was shortened by 0 bases and J by 13 bases, with 19 bases between the two germline ends. The germline gives CDR1 SNHLY, CDR2 FYNNEI. Here the CDR3 DNA reads TGTGCCAGCAGTGAAGCGCATCGCGCCCCTACCGGGGTCCTGACTTTC. Encoded protein: CASSEAHRAPTGVLTF.

This clone was detected only once. The genes are TRBV6-5 and TRBJ2-3, with 8 bases aligning to TRBD2. The germline V gene encodes CDR1 MNHEY and CDR2 SVGAGI. V gave up 7 bases and J gave up 2 bases; unmatched junction bases: 5. CDR3 length: 14 amino acids. The CDR3 spells CASTHGGVTDTQYF. The CDR3 DNA follows: TGTGCCAGCACTCACGGGGGGGTCACAGATACGCAGTATTTT.

The chain couples TRBV28 to TRBJ1-2, with D possibly matching TRBD1 (6 bases). Germline V gives CDR1 MDHEN, CDR2 SYDVKM. Trimming stripped 7 bases from V and 2 bases from J, with 20 bases between. There are 16 residues in the CDR3. CDR3 nucleotides: TGTGCCAGCATTCGCTTGGGGGACACGGAGAACTATGGCTACACCTTC. Protein: CASIRLGDTENYGYTF.